Below, 22 T cell receptor beta chains from the same sample are listed, as sequenced in a study of T cells after somatic rescue of genetic block. TCRdb's table, derived via immunoSEQ multiplex PCR, lists solely in-frame clones and lacks some. The table includes more than 13,000 clones, just over 70% detected once. The sequencing sample was made of peripheral blood mononuclear cells (PBMCs). The receptors were gathered from a man aged 18 to 30.

The genes are TRBV9 and TRBJ2-1, with TRBD2 identical over 9 bases. Germline CDR1 SGDLS, CDR2 YYNGEE. The CDR3 is made up of 15 amino acids. Trimming removed 4 bases from V and 7 bases from J; junction bases left unmatched: 9. The CDR3 nucleotides are TGTGCCAGCAGCCCCGGGACTAGCAGTCTAAATGAGCAGTTCTTC. Protein product: CASSPGTSSLNEQFF.

This clone was observed a handful of times. This sequence joins TRBV5-6 and TRBJ1-2; the D gene is possibly TRBD1 (5 bases). Per germline, CDR1 SGHDT and CDR2 YYEEEE. V shed 1 base and J shed 6 bases, with 22 bases lying between them. This CDR3 has 17 amino acids. CDR3 nucleotides: TGTGCCAGCAGCTTGCCTTCATTTATGGGGGGAGGTGATGGCTACACCTTC. Amino acid sequence: CASSLPSFMGGGDGYTF.

This clone showed up just once. The chain recombines TRBV11-3 with TRBJ2-4; TRBD1 aligns across 12 bases. V lost 2 bases, J lost 6 bases, and 14 bases stayed unmatched. The CDR3 totals 19 residues. Germline V gene data show CDR1 as SGHNT and CDR2 as YENEEA. CDR3 protein: CASSLTPGQGAYKGNIQYF. The CDR3 DNA is TGTGCCAGCAGCTTAACTCCGGGACAGGGGGCGTATAAAGGAAACATTCAGTACTTC. The variable domain in full, with the rest retrieved from reference TRBV11-3 and TRBJ2-4, is EAGVVQSPRYKIIEKKQPVAFWCNPISGHNTLYWYLQNLGQGPELLIRYENEEAVDDSQLPKDRFSAERLKGVDSTLKIQPAELGDSAVYLCASSLTPGQGAYKGNIQYFGAGTRLSVL.

This clone was observed a handful of times. The chain links TRBV7-3 to TRBJ1-6; TRBD1 is a possible D gene (5 bases). The CDR3 is 15 amino acids. Trimming cost V 0 bases and J 9 bases, with 12 bases left between them. CDR1 and CDR2 (germline): SGHTA, FQGTGA. This CDR3 is CASSLTTPGGSPLHF. The CDR3 nucleotides are TGTGCCAGCAGCTTAACGACCCCGGGGGGTTCACCCCTCCACTTT.

There are a few counts of this clone. J is TRBJ2-3 and V is TRBV7-3; D is undetermined. The CDR3 totals 17 residues. The V gene lost 2 bases and the J gene lost 4 bases, with 19 bases spanning the gap. The germline gives CDR1 SGHTA, CDR2 FQGTGA. The CDR3 DNA is TGTGCCAGCAGCTTAGGGCCCAATCCCGTTTCGGCAGATACGCAGTATTTT. Protein: CASSLGPNPVSADTQYF.

The V gene is TRBV18, the J gene TRBJ2-4, with 9 bases lining up with TRBD1. Germline CDR1 is KGHSH and CDR2 is LQKENI. V trimming: 5 bases; J trimming: 3 bases; junction bases outside the gene matches: 14. CDR3 length equals 18 residues. The CDR3 DNA reads TGTGCCAGCTCATCAACCGCCGGGACAGGGTTAATCAAAAACATTCAGTACTTC. It codes for CASSSTAGTGLIKNIQYF.

This chain links TRBV7-9 with TRBJ1-4; weak D call: TRBD1 (5 bases). The CDR3 runs to 15 residues. CDR1 is SEHNR and CDR2 is FQNEAQ in the germline V gene (reference sequence). Trimming removed 5 bases from V and 4 bases from J, with 14 bases in between. The CDR3 DNA reads TGTGCCAGCAGCGCTTCCGGGGGTAATAATGAAAAACTGTTTTTT. Translating it yields CASSASGGNNEKLFF.

This chain uses TRBV5-1 with TRBJ2-3, with a weak D call TRBD2 (6 bases). In germline, CDR1 is SGHRS, CDR2 YFSETQ. V was pared by 0 bases and J by 3 bases, with 11 bases between. The CDR3 runs 15 residues. CDR3 in DNA: TGCGCCAGCAGCTTGGTAGTAAGCGGGACAGATACGCAGTATTTT. Residues: CASSLVVSGTDTQYF.

The J gene is TRBJ2-2, the V gene TRBV7-6; 10 bases align to TRBD1. V gave up 4 bases and J gave up 4 bases; unmatched junction bases: 6. The V gene's germline CDR1 is SGHVS and CDR2 FNYEAQ. The CDR3 runs to 16 residues. CDR3 DNA: TGTGCCAGCAGCTCCCGGACAGGGGGTTCCACCGGGGAGCTGTTTTTT. It codes for CASSSRTGGSTGELFF.

This clone has just one count. This chain uses TRBV6-1 with TRBJ2-7; D might be TRBD1 (5 bases). The germline V gene encodes CDR1 MNHNS and CDR2 SASEGT. V gave up 4 bases and J gave up 5 bases, with 12 bases separating them. The CDR3 contains 13 residues. The CDR3 nucleotides read TGTGCCAGCAGTGGCCTCAGGGCGCACGAGCAGTACTTC. This encodes CASSGLRAHEQYF.

This clone was seen more than once but under ten times. V gene TRBV18 combines with J gene TRBJ1-4; D perhaps matches TRBD1 (5 bases). The CDR3 totals 15 residues. V was shortened by 2 bases and J by 10 bases, with 17 bases between the two germline ends. Germline CDR1 KGHSH, CDR2 LQKENI. CDR3 loop: CASSPRQVEGVKLFF. CDR3 nucleotide sequence: TGTGCCAGCTCACCAAGGCAGGTCGAAGGGGTAAAACTGTTTTTT.

The chain is built from TRBV9 and TRBJ2-7; possibly TRBD1 or TRBD2 for D (5 bases each). CDR1 and CDR2 (germline): SGDLS, YYNGEE. This CDR3 has 13 residues. With 5 bases removed from V and 4 bases from J, the gap between germline ends came to 13 bases. The CDR3: CASSFGTGYEQYF. The CDR3 DNA reads as TGTGCCAGCAGTTTCGGGACGGGGTACGAGCAGTACTTC.

This clone was found a few times. One junction end does not reproduce the germline sequence, and a read error may be involved. The chain combines TRBV28 with TRBJ2-1; D remains ambiguous. CDR3 length: 14 amino acids. CDR1 is MDHEN and CDR2 is SYDVKM in the germline V gene. In nucleotides, the CDR3 is TGTGCCAGCGGTTTTACAGAGTTCTACAATGAGCAGTTCTTC. Protein sequence: CASGFTEFYNEQFF. The variable domain in full, completed from reference TRBV28 and TRBJ2-1, reads DVKVTQSSRYLVKRTGEKVFLECVQDMDHENMFWYRQDPGLGLRLIYFSYDVKMKEKGDIPEGYSVSREKKERFSLILESASTNQTSMYLCASGFTEFYNEQFFGPGTRLTVL.

This chain uses TRBV5-1 with TRBJ2-4, with a possible D match to TRBD1 (6 bases). V shed 0 bases and J shed 5 bases, with 9 bases lying between them. CDR1 is SGHRS, CDR2 YFSETQ, per germline. The CDR3 covers 14 residues. DNA of the CDR3: TGCGCCAGCAGCTTGGGACAGGACCAAAACATTCAGTACTTC. Protein sequence: CASSLGQDQNIQYF. Looking up the rest from reference TRBV5-1 and TRBJ2-4 gives the full variable domain: KAGVTQTPRYLIKTRGQQVTLSCSPISGHRSVSWYQQTPGQGLQFLFEYFSETQRNKGNFPGRFSGRQFSNSRSEMNVSTLELGDSALYLCASSLGQDQNIQYFGAGTRLSVL.

V is TRBV19 and J is TRBJ2-3; 9 bases are a match to TRBD1. With V trimmed by 6 bases and J by 3 bases, 10 bases remained unmatched. CDR3 length: 16 residues. Germline CDR1 LNHDA, CDR2 SQIVND (reference sequence). CDR3 loop: CASRPPTGGATDTQYF. In DNA form, the CDR3 reads TGTGCCAGTAGACCACCCACAGGGGGCGCGACAGATACGCAGTATTTT.

V usage is TRBV30 and J usage is TRBJ1-2; no definite D call. Trimming shortened V by 0 bases and J by 8 bases, and 13 bases separated the two germline ends. The CDR3 runs 13 residues. Germline CDR1 reads GTSNPN; CDR2 reads SVGIG (reference sequence). As DNA, the CDR3 is TGTGCCTGGAGTGTACAAGGCTCGGCCGGCTACACCTTC. Translating gives CAWSVQGSAGYTF.

The CDR3 loop reads CSVSGGTGGTDTQYF. The CDR3 coding sequence is TGCAGCGTGAGTGGAGGGACAGGGGGGACAGATACGCAGTATTTT. The chain carries TRBV29-1 and TRBJ2-3; 11 positions agree with TRBD1. The junction had 8 bases not matched to a gene; V was cut back by 6 bases and J by 3 bases. The length of the CDR3 is 15 residues. The germline gives CDR1 SQVTM, CDR2 ANQGSEA.

V is TRBV7-9 and J is TRBJ2-7; D is perhaps TRBD1 (6 bases). CDR3 length: 15 residues. Germline lookup yields CDR1 SEHNR and CDR2 FQNEAQ (reference sequence). V lost 2 bases and J 4 bases, leaving 15 bases between the germline ends. The CDR3 here is CASSLSDRILYEQYF. CDR3 coding DNA: TGTGCCAGCAGCTTATCTGACAGGATATTATACGAGCAGTACTTC.

The chain uses TRBV18 and TRBJ1-5; 7 bases map to TRBD1. The germline CDR1 and CDR2 sequences are KGHSH and LQKENI. The J segment lost 5 bases and the V segment lost 3 bases, leaving 4 bases of the junction unmatched. The CDR3 extends over 14 amino acids. In DNA form, the CDR3 reads TGTGCCAGCTCACCGGCAGGGGGGGATCAGCCCCAGCATTTT. It specifies CASSPAGGDQPQHF. The variable domain in full, completed from reference TRBV18 and TRBJ1-5, reads NAGVMQNPRHLVRRRGQEARLRCSPMKGHSHVYWYRQLPEEGLKFMVYLQKENIIDESGMPKERFSAEFPKEGPSILRIQQVVRGDSAAYFCASSPAGGDQPQHFGDGTRLSIL.

The rearrangement joins TRBV9 to TRBJ1-2; 7 bases are shared with TRBD1. This CDR3 is built from 15 residues. Trimming removed 1 base from V and 2 bases from J; junction bases left unmatched: 5. The germline V gene has CDR1 SGDLS and CDR2 YYNGEE. The CDR3 protein is CASSVWDSRNYGYTF. Written as DNA, the CDR3 is TGTGCCAGCAGCGTATGGGACAGCCGGAACTATGGCTACACCTTC.

The chain carries TRBV7-9 and TRBJ2-3; D unresolved. Trimming pared 5 bases from V and 3 bases from J, leaving 6 bases between. This CDR3 region has 12 residues. Germline CDR1 is SEHNR and CDR2 is FQNEAQ (reference sequence). In DNA form, the CDR3 reads TGTGCCAGCAGCACCCGGACAGATACGCAGTATTTT. Translating it yields CASSTRTDTQYF.

This sequence joins TRBV5-1 and TRBJ1-6; a possible D gene is TRBD1 (6 bases). This CDR3 contains 15 residues. Trimming removed 2 bases from V and 6 bases from J, with 12 bases in between. Germline CDR1 and CDR2: SGHRS and YFSETQ. The CDR3 loop reads CASSFDHRVNSPLHF. In nucleotides, the CDR3 is TGCGCCAGCAGCTTTGATCACAGGGTTAATTCACCCCTCCACTTT.